This TCR beta chain was sequenced for a study of CXCR3-negative and CXCR3-positive naive CD8 T cells. Study-wide results and caveats: The study found more hydrophobic TRB CDR3s in CXCR3-positive naive cells than in CXCR3-negative naive cells.

CDR1 is SGHVS, CDR2 FQNEAQ, per germline. The CDR3 covers 14 residues. 5' RACE that incorporated UMI labels was used to prepare the TRB cDNA libraries. TCRdb processed the 5' RACE reads again and assigns one entry to each CDR3 protein, with no DNA. Here the sample table reports tens of thousands of distinct CDR3 sequences. Comment on this clonotype: Its target is unknown.

The source is a human donor in good health. Some clones in this sample may be carry-over from other donors' samples. J is TRBJ1-1 and V is TRBV7-8. The sample taken for sequencing was naive CXCR3+ CD8+ T cells from blood. As for subset: CD45RO-CCR7+CD27+CD95- naive CD8+ T cells expressing CXCR3 (TNR3+). This chain's CDR3 is CASSLAGGNTEAFF.